This T cell receptor (beta chain) was observed in a study of T and B cells in COVID-19 patients. Study summary: Active-infection patients were older, median 67 years, than recovered patients, median around 30 years. Of over 19 active-infection patients, more than 9 were critically ill with mechanical ventilation or extracorporeal membrane oxygenation. Findings and limits, study-wide: Few blood samples existed from mildly ill patients during symptoms or early in severe cases.

TRB was amplified from about 250-500 ng of blood genomic DNA. V was clipped by 4 bases and J by 9 bases, with 13 bases between them. The CDR3 runs 12 residues. From germline, CDR1 is SQVTM and CDR2 ANQGSEA. Sample share makes this clonotype medium-sized (0.01 to 0.1%). The antigen remains undetermined. TRB rearrangements were amplified by multiplex PCR with BIOMED2 TRB-A/B primers. TCRdb re-analysed the multiplex PCR reads in MiXCR, keeping a single row per CDR3 protein. The top ten clones hold 20% to 25% of a sample with over 7,000 distinct CDR3 sequences, 31% of them seen once. This clonotype originated in a human donor with active COVID-19. The sequencing input was blood. J is TRBJ2-1 and V is TRBV29-1; D is possibly TRBD2 (7 bases). In DNA, the CDR3 is TGCAGCGTTGCCCGGGGGGCCTTTGAGCAGTTCTTC. This gives the protein CSVARGAFEQFF.